The next 2 T cell receptor beta chains were all read from a single sample in a study of T-cell reconstitution after alpha-beta-depleted transplantation in children. This sample's TCRbeta library carried unique molecular identifier barcodes. MiXCR, run by TCRdb on the PCR reads, gives a single entry per CDR3 protein. Of 250,000 to 300,000 distinct CDR3 sequences in the sample, 9.5% to 13% were seen once. The sequencing used peripheral blood, collected 180 days after TCRalphabeta/CD19-depleted stem cell transplant. These TCRs come from a male patient aged 2 to 10 who had a stem cell transplant for chronic granulomatous disease, so the T cells may come from the graft donor.

At least ten counts were recorded for this clonotype. The chain links TRBV7-2 to TRBJ2-7, with a weak D call TRBD1 (6 bases). The V end was cut by 5 bases, the J end by 4 bases, with 9 bases between. Germline CDR1 is SGHTA and CDR2 is FQGNSA. The CDR3 runs to 12 residues. The CDR3 is CASSQDRYEQYF. The CDR3 nucleotides are TGTGCCAGCAGCCAGGACAGATACGAGCAGTACTTC.

This clonotype was counted ten times or more. The CDR3 protein is CASSLEGLSSGNTIYF. CDR3 nucleotides: TGCGCCAGCAGCTTGGAGGGGTTAAGCTCTGGAAACACCATATATTTT. The V and J genes are TRBV5-1 and TRBJ1-3, with a weak D call TRBD1 (5 bases). This CDR3 comprises 16 residues. Germline values: CDR1 SGHRS, CDR2 YFSETQ. Trimming stripped 0 bases from V and 0 bases from J, with 10 bases between.